The rows below give T cell receptor beta chains drawn from one sample of a study of naive and memory T cell subsets. A single record per CDR3 protein comes from TCRdb applying MiXCR to the 5' RACE reads. Here the sample spans some 60,000 distinct CDR3 sequences, under 10% being singletons. These receptor sequences come from a female donor in good health. Each CDR3 is given with its conserved first and last residue. The D gene is left open where the match is weak. Expanded clones are given a class, and other clones once, few, many or no size at all.

J,D,size,V,DNA,CDR3
TRBJ2-7,-,-,TRBV7-8,TGTGCCAGCAGCTTAGTAGTCGGCTACGAGCAGTACTTC,CASSLVVGYEQYF
TRBJ2-1,-,many,TRBV6-2/TRBV6-3,TGTGCCAGCAGTTACATGAGGGGTGAGCAGTTCTTC,CASSYMRGEQFF
TRBJ1-2,-,-,TRBV12-3/TRBV12-4,TGTGCCAGCAGTTGGACAGCCTTTTCCTATGGCTACACCTTC,CASSWTAFSYGYTF
TRBJ2-7,-,many,TRBV20-1,TGCAGTGCCCGGAACGCTGACCTCCAGGGTCCCGAGCAGTACTTC,CSARNADLQGPEQYF
TRBJ2-5,-,many,TRBV29-1,TGCAGCGTCGAACGCGGTAATCAAGAGACCCAGTACTTC,CSVERGNQETQYF
TRBJ1-2,-,few,TRBV21-1,TGTGCCAGCTCTCCAGCTAACTATGGCTACACCTTC,CASSPANYGYTF
TRBJ1-1,-,-,TRBV29-1,TGCAGCGTTAATCCGGGAGCTTTCTTT,CSVNPGAFF
TRBJ1-5,-,-,TRBV20-1,TGCAGTGCGCGGTCCGGGACCAAGCCTCAGCCCCAGCATTTT,CSARSGTKPQPQHF
TRBJ2-1,-,-,TRBV4-1,TGCGCCAGCAGCCAAGTAGCCGCTCTAAAGGGGGTCTTC,CASSQVAALKGVF
TRBJ1-1,-,-,TRBV12-3/TRBV12-4,TGTGCCAGCAGTTTATCCAGGGTCGTTGTCACTGAAGCTTTCTTT,CASSLSRVVVTEAFF
TRBJ2-3,-,few,TRBV24-1,TGTGCCACCAGTGCTTTAGATACGCAGTATTTT,CATSALDTQYF
TRBJ2-3,-,-,TRBV28,TGTGCCAGCAGTTTAGTGGGCTCCACGCAGTATTTT,CASSLVGSTQYF
TRBJ1-5,TRBD1,many,TRBV20-1,TGCAGTGCTGTCAGGGGGCAAGGGCAGCCCCAGCATTTT,CSAVRGQGQPQHF
TRBJ2-2,-,-,TRBV28,TGTGCCAGCAGTATGACAGGGAACACCGGGGAGCTGTTTTTT,CASSMTGNTGELFF
TRBJ1-1,TRBD1,many,TRBV30,TGTGCCTGGAGTCTCCTCCGGGACAGTGAAGCTTTCTTT,CAWSLLRDSEAFF
TRBJ2-3,-,-,TRBV5-1,TGCGCCAGCAGCTTGGAGGCAGGGGAGAGGGAAGATACGCAGTATTTT,CASSLEAGEREDTQYF
TRBJ1-6,TRBD1,-,TRBV6-5,TGTGCCAGCAGTTACGGCCGGGACAGGGAAGCTTCACCCCTCCACTTT,CASSYGRDREASPLHF